This T cell receptor (beta chain) was captured in a study of blood T cell repertoires in COVID-19. CDR3 size: 15 residues. Trimming removed 4 bases from V and 3 bases from J, with 13 bases in between. CDR1 and CDR2 from the germline V gene are LNHNV and YYDKDF (reference sequence). Using immunoSEQ multiplex PCR, the repertoire was profiled, and TCRdb retains in-frame clones only, with some absent. Of roughly 140,000 clones listed, about 85% were seen once; the top ten hold around 6.5%. The participants were between about 18 and 90 years old and came from about two dozen US areas. J is TRBJ1-5 and V is TRBV15; no clear D. The sequenced sample was PBMCs or T cells enriched from blood (not recorded which). This TCR was sampled from a middle-aged woman who had recovered from COVID-19. The CDR3 DNA follows: TGTGCCACCAGCACAAGAGGCAGTGCCAATCAGCCCCAGCATTTT. It codes for CATSTRGSANQPQHF.